Following are 23 T cell receptor beta chains from one sample sequenced in a study of shared clonotypes between healthy human individuals (dated by TCRdb to 2018 to 2021). The library was built by means of the immunoSEQ multiplex PCR assay. TCRdb holds this immuneACCESS table with in-frame rearrangements only. Some clones are missing; in checked studies, unresolved V genes explain under half, and the rest has no known cause. The sample records about 2 million clones, about 94% of which are singletons. 0.95% to 1.5% of the sample lies in the top ten. For the CD8 naive samples, CD45RO-negative cells were positively selected for CCR7, yielding a CD45RA+CCR7+ population from which TemRA cells were excluded. The sequenced material came from naive CD8+ T cells sorted from blood. The cell subset or site label of this sample denotes: CD45RA+CCR7+. The receptors shown here come from a man aged 18 to 35 in good health.

V usage is TRBV19 and J usage is TRBJ2-7, with TRBD2 matching 9 bases. CDR1 is LNHDA, CDR2 SQIVND, per germline (reference sequence). V shed 6 bases, J shed 2 bases, and the junction held 17 bases outside the gene matches. The CDR3 extends over 18 amino acids. The CDR3: CASSRGRGSTSGPYEQYF. The CDR3 DNA follows: TGTGCCAGTAGCAGGGGCAGGGGGTCGACTAGCGGCCCCTACGAGCAGTACTTC.

This rearrangement joins TRBV15 to TRBJ2-5, with a tentative D call TRBD1 (6 bases). V shed 3 bases and J shed 0 bases, with 11 bases lying between them. Looked up from germline, CDR1 is LNHNV and CDR2 is YYDKDF (reference sequence). This CDR3 spans 15 amino acids. The CDR3 is CATSRERGYQETQYF. For the CDR3, the DNA is TGTGCCACCAGCAGGGAGAGGGGGTACCAAGAGACCCAGTACTTC. The full variable domain, in which reference TRBV15 and TRBJ2-5 provide the parts outside the CDR3, is DAMVIQNPRYQVTQFGKPVTLSCSQTLNHNVMYWYQQKSSQAPKLLFHYYDKDFNNEADTPDNFQSRRPNTSFCFLDIRSPGLGDTAMYLCATSRERGYQETQYFGPGTRLLVL.

This clone was detected once. The rearrangement uses TRBV14 and TRBJ1-1, with D possibly being TRBD1 (5 bases). Trimming shortened V by 3 bases and J by 6 bases, and 8 bases separated the two germline ends. Germline CDR1 and CDR2: SGHDN and FVKESK. The CDR3 spans 12 residues. CDR3 nucleotide sequence: TGTGCCAGCAGCCAGGTGACAGCTGAAGCTTTCTTT. Encoded protein: CASSQVTAEAFF.

A word on this clone: The junction differs from germline at one of its ends, possibly a read error. This chain connects TRBV9 to TRBJ1-2; 7 bases fit TRBD1. From germline, CDR1 is SGDLS and CDR2 YYNGEE. CDR3 size: 12 residues. CDR3 residues: CASSGGQAPYHF. As DNA, the CDR3 is TGTGCCAGCAGCGGAGGACAGGCCCCGTACCACTTC.

Here the CDR3 DNA reads TGTGCCAGCAGTCCTTCCACGGGGGAAGCCCAAGAGACCCAGTACTTC. It translates to CASSPSTGEAQETQYF. The chain combines TRBV27 with TRBJ2-5; D perhaps matches TRBD2 (6 bases). CDR3 length: 16 residues. V was cut by 5 bases and J by 1 base, with 17 bases left in between. The germline V gene has CDR1 MNHEY and CDR2 SMNVEV (reference sequence).

This chain uses TRBV30 with TRBJ1-2; weak D call: TRBD1 (6 bases). The CDR3 loop spans 14 amino acids. The V and J ends lost 5 bases and 0 bases respectively, with 13 bases between them. CDR1 GTSNPN and CDR2 SVGIG come from the germline V gene (reference sequence). The CDR3 bases are TGTGCCTGGTCCCCCGGGGGCCCTAACTATGGCTACACCTTC. This sequence encodes CAWSPGGPNYGYTF.

CDR3 DNA: TGTGCCAGCAGAGATTTTTACAATGAGCAGTTCTTC. Protein: CASRDFYNEQFF. This sequence joins TRBV7-8 and TRBJ2-1; D uncertain. Germline V lookup: CDR1 SGHVS, CDR2 FQNEAQ. The V end lost 6 bases, the J end lost 4 bases, and 7 bases lay between the germline ends. The CDR3 has 12 amino acids.

The chain carries TRBV10-3 and TRBJ2-2; a possible D gene is TRBD2 (5 bases). Trimming shortened V by 4 bases and J by 3 bases, and 18 bases separated the two germline ends. Per the germline V gene, CDR1 is ENHRY and CDR2 is SYGVKD. This CDR3 comprises 17 residues. CDR3 protein: CAISAPSGEGHTGELFF. The CDR3 DNA is TGTGCCATCAGTGCCCCCTCCGGAGAGGGCCACACCGGGGAGCTGTTTTTT.

The rearrangement joins TRBV13 to TRBJ1-1; unclear D gene. V lost 6 bases and J lost 1, with 6 bases in between. From germline, CDR1 is PRHDT and CDR2 FYEKMQ (reference sequence). This CDR3 is 12 amino acids long. CDR3 in amino acids: CASSRENTEAFF. CDR3 nucleotides: TGTGCCAGCAGTCGTGAGAACACTGAAGCTTTCTTT.

This sequence joins TRBV9 and TRBJ2-3; the match to TRBD2 covers 7 bases. Germline V lookup: CDR1 SGDLS, CDR2 YYNGEE. V lost 1 base to trimming and J lost 0 bases; unmatched junction nucleotides: 5. The CDR3 runs to 16 residues. The CDR3 sequence is CASSVRGGSSTDTQYF. The DNA for the CDR3 is TGTGCCAGCAGCGTACGGGGAGGGTCTAGCACAGATACGCAGTATTTT.

The chain couples TRBV13 to TRBJ2-1; D is unresolved. The V and J ends lost 5 bases and 12 bases respectively, with 17 bases between them. This CDR3 is 13 amino acids long. Germline CDR1 PRHDT, CDR2 FYEKMQ (reference sequence). The DNA of the CDR3 is TGTGCCAGCAGCCCGCAGCCGCAGAAGGTGCAGTTCTTC. It translates to CASSPQPQKVQFF. Variable domain in full (rest from reference TRBV13 and TRBJ2-1): AAGVIQSPRHLIKEKRETATLKCYPIPRHDTVYWYQQGPGQDPQFLISFYEKMQSDKGSIPDRFSAQQFSDYHSELNMSSLELGDSALYFCASSPQPQKVQFFGPGTRLTVL.

The chain employs TRBV7-9 and TRBJ2-5, with 7 positions matching TRBD1. Trimming took 5 bases from V and 7 from J; bases not matched to a gene: 16. CDR3 size: 16 residues. The germline gives CDR1 SEHNR, CDR2 FQNEAQ (reference sequence). The CDR3 nucleotides are TGTGCCAGCAGCCCAGACAGGGCTCGAGTATTAGGGACCCAGTACTTC. The encoded protein is CASSPDRARVLGTQYF.

This rearrangement joins TRBV7-9 to TRBJ2-5, with a tentative D call TRBD2 (6 bases). The CDR3 is 15 residues long. Germline V CDR1 and CDR2: SEHNR, FQNEAQ (reference sequence). V was pared by 6 bases and J by 2 bases, with 16 bases between. The DNA for the CDR3 is TGTGCCAGCAGGCAAGGTTGGGGGGAGCAAGAGACCCAGTACTTC. This gives the protein CASRQGWGEQETQYF.

The chain carries TRBV27 and TRBJ2-7, with 10 bases fitting TRBD2. Germline values: CDR1 MNHEY, CDR2 SMNVEV (reference sequence). Trimming cost V 5 bases and J 4 bases; bases outside gene matches: 8. CDR3 length: 15 amino acids. The CDR3 bases are TGTGCCAGCAGTGCCAGCCTAGCGGGAGAATACGAGCAGTACTTC. This gives the protein CASSASLAGEYEQYF.

J is TRBJ1-1 and V is TRBV4-3, with 8 bases aligning to TRBD1. This CDR3 spans 17 amino acids. CDR1 LGHNA and CDR2 YSLEER come from the germline V gene. V lost 6 bases to trimming and J lost 3 bases; unmatched junction nucleotides: 15. CDR3 nucleotide sequence: TGCGCCAGCAGGGAAGGGACAGGCCCTCGTGGGGACACTGAAGCTTTCTTT. Translating it yields CASREGTGPRGDTEAFF.

The chain combines TRBV10-1 with TRBJ2-7; 11 nucleotides agree with TRBD1. V lost 6 bases and J lost 6; bases outside the gene matches: 7. The CDR3 has 14 amino acids. Germline-derived CDR1 and CDR2 are WNHNN and SYGVQD (reference sequence). CDR3 DNA sequence: TGCGCCAGCAGCGCCGGGACAGGGGGTTTCGAGCAGTACTTC. Amino acid sequence: CASSAGTGGFEQYF.

V and J are TRBV4-1 and TRBJ2-7; 11 nucleotides align to TRBD2. V dropped 3 bases and J dropped 4; count of bases not matched to a gene: 5. Germline CDR1 reads MGHRA; CDR2 reads YSYEKL. This CDR3 contains 15 residues. The CDR3 region is CASSQKGTSGYEQYF. CDR3 coding DNA: TGCGCCAGCAGCCAGAAAGGGACTAGCGGATACGAGCAGTACTTC.

This clone occurred once. V usage is TRBV9 and J usage is TRBJ2-3; 7 bases are a match to TRBD2. CDR3 length: 19 residues. V was pared by 0 bases and J by 0 bases, with 13 bases of the junction left unmatched. Germline V gene data show CDR1 as SGDLS and CDR2 as YYNGEE. The CDR3 is CASSVAPGLGTSSTDTQYF. The CDR3, as DNA: TGTGCCAGCAGCGTAGCTCCTGGACTAGGGACCTCTAGCACAGATACGCAGTATTTT.

The V gene is TRBV5-1, the J gene TRBJ2-7; 10 bases fit TRBD2. The CDR3 runs 17 residues. Germline V gene sequence: CDR1 SGHRS, CDR2 YFSETQ. After removal of 1 base from V and 2 bases from J, the junction contained 9 bases not matched to a gene. CDR3 nucleotide sequence: TGCGCCAGCAGCTTGCCTATAGCGGGAGGAATACCCTACGAGCAGTACTTC. Its protein is CASSLPIAGGIPYEQYF.

The chain recombines TRBV6-6 with TRBJ2-1; TRBD2 aligns across 8 bases. Germline V CDR1 and CDR2: MNHNY, SVGAGI (reference sequence). V was clipped by 6 bases and J by 0 bases; unmatched bases: 4. The CDR3 consists of 15 residues. This CDR3 reads CASRELAASYNEQFF. In DNA form, the CDR3 reads TGTGCCAGCAGGGAACTAGCGGCCTCCTACAATGAGCAGTTCTTC.

The chain carries TRBV5-4 and TRBJ2-1, with TRBD2 matching 10 bases. Looked up from germline, CDR1 is SGHNT and CDR2 is YYREEE (reference sequence). The CDR3 is made up of 15 amino acids. Losses at the gene ends were 4 bases for V and 6 bases for J; bases not matched to a gene: 7. CDR3 sequence reads: CASSKAGGPTNEQFF. DNA for the CDR3: TGTGCCAGCAGCAAAGCGGGAGGGCCGACCAATGAGCAGTTCTTC.

V and J are TRBV5-4 and TRBJ2-5; 11 positions agree with TRBD2. Germline CDR1 SGHNT, CDR2 YYREEE (reference sequence). V shed 2 bases and J 1 base; nucleotides not matched to a gene: 4. The CDR3 runs 16 residues. Here the CDR3 DNA reads TGTGCCAGCAGCTTAATAGGACTAGCGGGCCAAGAGACCCAGTACTTC. Translating gives CASSLIGLAGQETQYF.

V gene TRBV10-2 combines with J gene TRBJ2-1; D is possibly TRBD2 (6 bases). Germline CDR1 reads WSHSY; CDR2 reads SAAADI. The V end lost 7 bases, the J end lost 0 bases, and 10 bases lay between the germline ends. The CDR3 consists of 14 residues. This chain's CDR3 is CASKMDYSYNEQFF. The DNA for the CDR3 is TGCGCCAGCAAGATGGACTACTCCTACAATGAGCAGTTCTTC.